One and the same sample provided the 9 T cell receptor beta chains below, sequenced in a study of shared clonotypes between healthy human individuals. Some clones are missing from TCRdb's copy, which holds only in-frame ones; the method was immunoSEQ multiplex PCR. The table records approximately 640,000 clones, around 91% of them present only once. The source material was memory CD8+ T cells from PBMCs. The subset is: CD45RO+ cells pooled with CCR7-negative TemRA cells. These receptors originate from a man between 18 and 35 years old in good health. Some clones in this sample may be carry-over from other donors' samples.

The CDR3 bases are TGCGCCAGCAGCTTGGCCATCAGGGACAGGGGACCAGATACGCAGTATTTT. It translates to CASSLAIRDRGPDTQYF. The chain combines TRBV5-1 with TRBJ2-3; 10 positions agree with TRBD1. The CDR3 totals 17 residues. Germline V lookup: CDR1 SGHRS, CDR2 YFSETQ. Germline trimming cut 0 bases from V and 4 bases from J; bases unmatched to any gene: 8.

V and J are TRBV27 and TRBJ2-5, with TRBD2 matching over 9 bases. Germline values: CDR1 MNHEY, CDR2 SMNVEV (reference sequence). This CDR3 has 15 amino acids. The trim removed 7 bases at V and 5 bases at J, leaving 11 bases unmatched. The CDR3 loop reads CASMLAGGQGETQYF. The CDR3, as DNA: TGTGCCAGCATGTTGGCGGGAGGGCAAGGGGAGACCCAGTACTTC.

This sequence joins TRBV15 and TRBJ1-5; unclear D gene. This CDR3 comprises 14 residues. Germline V gene data show CDR1 as LNHNV and CDR2 as YYDKDF (reference sequence). V lost 1 base and J 5 bases, leaving 9 bases between the germline ends. CDR3 residues: CATSRGIQDQPQHF. The CDR3, as DNA: TGTGCCACCAGCAGAGGGATCCAAGATCAGCCCCAGCATTTT. Based on the CDR3 plus reference TRBV15 and TRBJ1-5, the full variable domain is DAMVIQNPRYQVTQFGKPVTLSCSQTLNHNVMYWYQQKSSQAPKLLFHYYDKDFNNEADTPDNFQSRRPNTSFCFLDIRSPGLGDTAMYLCATSRGIQDQPQHFGDGTRLSIL.

V is TRBV6-1 and J is TRBJ2-2; the match to TRBD1 covers 12 bases. The CDR3 sequence is 16 residues long. Germline V gene sequence: CDR1 MNHNS, CDR2 SASEGT. V gave up 4 bases and J gave up 7 bases; unmatched junction bases: 7. The CDR3 DNA sequence: TGTGCCAGCAGTGTCCCGGGACAGGGGGCGGGCGGGGAGCTGTTTTTT. It is translated as CASSVPGQGAGGELFF.

The rearrangement links TRBV13 to TRBJ2-3, with TRBD2 identical over 8 bases. Germline V gene sequence: CDR1 PRHDT, CDR2 FYEKMQ (reference sequence). The CDR3 has 16 residues. V shed 5 bases, J shed 6 bases, and the junction held 13 bases outside the gene matches. CDR3: CASSPREGRERDTQYF. The CDR3 DNA follows: TGTGCCAGCAGCCCCCGGGAGGGGCGGGAGAGGGATACGCAGTATTTT.

The genes are TRBV27 and TRBJ1-1; TRBD1 might be the D (6 bases). The CDR3 consists of 16 residues. The ends were cut back, 0 bases at V and 1 base at J, with 12 bases in the middle. CDR1 and CDR2 (germline): MNHEY, SMNVEV (reference sequence). CDR3 DNA sequence: TGTGCCAGCAGTTTATCTCGCCGGGGGCGGAACACTGAAGCTTTCTTT. Translated: CASSLSRRGRNTEAFF.

This clone appeared a single time. This rearrangement joins TRBV27 to TRBJ2-1; perhaps TRBD1 as D (6 bases). The CDR3 runs to 18 residues. V dropped 4 bases and J dropped 0 bases, with 19 bases sitting between them. Per the germline V gene, CDR1 is MNHEY and CDR2 is SMNVEV (reference sequence). The CDR3 nucleotides read TGTGCCAGCAGTTCGGTCCCATACAGGGAAATCTCCTACAATGAGCAGTTCTTC. Residues: CASSSVPYREISYNEQFF.

This sequence joins TRBV7-2 and TRBJ2-7; TRBD2 is a possible D gene (6 bases). The CDR3 length is 13 residues. CDR1 SGHTA and CDR2 FQGNSA come from the germline V gene. Trimming stripped 3 bases from V and 3 bases from J, with 9 bases between. The CDR3 DNA reads TGTGCCAGCAGCTTTGGGACTCGCTACGAGCAGTACTTC. Encoded protein: CASSFGTRYEQYF.

J is TRBJ2-5 and V is TRBV5-4; D might be TRBD1 (6 bases). The germline V gene encodes CDR1 SGHNT and CDR2 YYREEE (reference sequence). CDR3 length: 18 amino acids. The V gene lost 1 base and the J gene lost 4 bases, with 23 bases spanning the gap. As DNA, the CDR3 is TGTGCCAGCAGCTTGAATGCGTTACGCCGGGACACCCGAGAGACCCAGTACTTC. This encodes CASSLNALRRDTRETQYF.